This is a list of T cell receptor beta chains from one sample in a study of post-analysis software for immune sequencing data. TCRdb reanalysed the PCR reads using MiXCR and keeps one entry per CDR3 protein. The profile shows about 770,000 distinct CDR3 sequences, 46% of them singletons. The sequenced material came from blood. Source of these receptors: a girl aged 10-17 years with multiple sclerosis. Both conserved end residues are part of each CDR3. D genes are given only for firm matches. Size is omitted from some rows. Given values are once, few, many or a class for expanded clones.

NA	TRBV7-8	TRBJ2-1	NA	TGTGCCAGCAGCTTAAAGGGACGACTAGTTTATGAGCAGTTCTTC	CASSLKGRLVYEQFF
NA	TRBV7-2	TRBJ2-5	NA	TGTGCCAGCAGCCGACCACCAGAAGAGACCCAGTACTTC	CASSRPPEETQYF
NA	TRBV7-2	TRBJ2-3	TRBD2	TGTGCCAGCAGATTAAGCGGGATCTTCACAGATACGCAGTATTTT	CASRLSGIFTDTQYF
few	TRBV15	TRBJ2-1	NA	TGTGCCACCAGCAAGCCTACAGGGAGCTCCTACAATGAGCAGTTCTTC	CATSKPTGSSYNEQFF
NA	TRBV12-3/TRBV12-4	TRBJ2-3	NA	TGTGCCAGCAGTTTGATGGCCGGGAGTGACGCGCAGTATTTT	CASSLMAGSDAQYF
few	TRBV12-3/TRBV12-4	TRBJ2-7	NA	TGTGCCAGCAGCCGGGACCTATCTCGCGAGCAGTACTTC	CASSRDLSREQYF
NA	TRBV6-1	TRBJ1-2	NA	TGTGCCAGCATGATAATTGAGGGAGAGGAGGGCTACACCTTC	CASMIIEGEEGYTF
many	TRBV9	TRBJ2-3	NA	TGTGCCAGCAGTGGCGTTTTATGGGATACGCAGTATTTT	CASSGVLWDTQYF
NA	TRBV30	TRBJ1-2	TRBD1	TGTGCCTGGACGGGACAGGGAGTTTCCTGTGGCTACACCTTC	CAWTGQGVSCGYTF
NA	TRBV29-1	TRBJ2-1	TRBD2	TGCAGCGTGGTGGGAGGCGGACTAGACAATGAGCAGTTCTTC	CSVVGGGLDNEQFF
few	TRBV29-1	TRBJ1-2	NA	TGCAGCGCCCGACAGACGTATGGCTACACCTTC	CSARQTYGYTF
NA	TRBV15	TRBJ1-1	NA	TGTGCCACCAGCAGAGGCCTCAGGGCAGGGTGGGACACTGAAGCTTTCTTT	CATSRGLRAGWDTEAFF
NA	TRBV11-1	TRBJ2-7	TRBD2	TGTGCCAGCAGCTTAGCCCCAGCGGGAATCCCCTACGAGCAGTACTTC	CASSLAPAGIPYEQYF
few	TRBV4-1	TRBJ2-7	TRBD1	TGCGCCAGCAGCCAAGACTGGACAGGGAGCTACGAGCAGTACTTC	CASSQDWTGSYEQYF
few	TRBV5-1	TRBJ1-2	TRBD1	TGCGCCAGCAGCCAACTTCCTCAGGGGGCTCAGAACTATGGCTACACCTTC	CASSQLPQGAQNYGYTF
few	TRBV18	TRBJ2-5	TRBD1	TGTGCCAGCTCCCCCGGACAGGGAGAGACCCAGTACTTC	CASSPGQGETQYF
NA	TRBV3-1	TRBJ2-5	NA	TGTGCCAGCAGCCAGTATCCGTACCAAGAGACCCAGTACTTC	CASSQYPYQETQYF
few	TRBV25-1	TRBJ2-3	NA	TGTGCCAGCAGTGCTTACGTAGGCCAACCACTCCACACCCGCACAGATACGCAGTATTTT	CASSAYVGQPLHTRTDTQYF
NA	TRBV29-1	TRBJ2-5	NA	TGCAGCGTTGCCGAAGCTAAACACGGAGAGACCCAGTACTTC	CSVAEAKHGETQYF
few	TRBV7-9	TRBJ2-6	NA	TGTGCCAGCAGCAATGGGGCGTGGGGGGCCAACGTCCTGACTTTC	CASSNGAWGANVLTF
few	TRBV6-2/TRBV6-3	TRBJ2-1	NA	TGTGCCAGCAGTTACGATCTGTCTAGAAAGCACAATGAGCAGTTCTTC	CASSYDLSRKHNEQFF
NA	TRBV5-6	TRBJ1-5	NA	TGTGCCAGCAGCTTCAAGGGAAGGTCCGGTCAGCCCCAGCATTTT	CASSFKGRSGQPQHF
NA	TRBV7-9	TRBJ2-5	NA	TGTGCCAGCAGCACCTTGCGAACCAATCAAGAGACCCAGTACTTC	CASSTLRTNQETQYF
few	TRBV12-3/TRBV12-4	TRBJ1-1	TRBD1	TGTGCCAGCAGTCTAGAGCGACGGGACAGTGACGCTTTCTTT	CASSLERRDSDAFF
NA	TRBV4-2	TRBJ2-3	NA	TGTGCCAGCAGCCAAGATGGGGGTGGGGCAGATACGCAGTATTTT	CASSQDGGGADTQYF